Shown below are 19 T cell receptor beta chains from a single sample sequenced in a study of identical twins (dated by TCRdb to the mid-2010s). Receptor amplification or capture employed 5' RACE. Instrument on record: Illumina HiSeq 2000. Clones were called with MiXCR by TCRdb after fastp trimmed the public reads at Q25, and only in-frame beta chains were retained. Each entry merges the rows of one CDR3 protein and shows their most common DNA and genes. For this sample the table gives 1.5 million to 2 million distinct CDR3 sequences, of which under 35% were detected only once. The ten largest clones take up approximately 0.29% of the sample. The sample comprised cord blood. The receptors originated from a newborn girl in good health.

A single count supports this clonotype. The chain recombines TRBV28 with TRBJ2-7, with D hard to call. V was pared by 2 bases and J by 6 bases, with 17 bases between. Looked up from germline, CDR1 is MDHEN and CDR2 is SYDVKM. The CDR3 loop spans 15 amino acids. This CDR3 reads CASSLSNTSGVEQYF. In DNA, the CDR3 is TGTGCCAGCAGTTTAAGCAACACGTCCGGCGTCGAGCAGTACTTC. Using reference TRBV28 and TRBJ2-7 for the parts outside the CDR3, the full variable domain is DVKVTQSSRYLVKRTGEKVFLECVQDMDHENMFWYRQDPGLGLRLIYFSYDVKMKEKGDIPEGYSVSREKKERFSLILESASTNQTSMYLCASSLSNTSGVEQYFGPGTRLTVT.

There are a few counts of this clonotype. The CDR3 here is CASSERLAGDDTDTQYF. Written as DNA, the CDR3 is TGTGCCAGCAGTGAGAGACTAGCGGGAGACGACACAGATACGCAGTATTTT. The J gene is TRBJ2-3, the V gene TRBV6-1; 12 bases map to TRBD2. Unmatched junction bases numbered 6, after V lost 3 bases and J lost 2 bases. The CDR3 runs 17 residues. Germline values: CDR1 MNHNS, CDR2 SASEGT.

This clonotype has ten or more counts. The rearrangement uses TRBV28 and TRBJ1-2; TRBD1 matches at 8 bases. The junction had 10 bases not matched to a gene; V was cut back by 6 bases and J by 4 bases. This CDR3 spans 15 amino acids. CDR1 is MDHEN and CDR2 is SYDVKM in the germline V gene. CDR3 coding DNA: TGTGCCAGCAGCGCTATGACAGGGGCGGGCTATGGCTACACCTTC. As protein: CASSAMTGAGYGYTF.

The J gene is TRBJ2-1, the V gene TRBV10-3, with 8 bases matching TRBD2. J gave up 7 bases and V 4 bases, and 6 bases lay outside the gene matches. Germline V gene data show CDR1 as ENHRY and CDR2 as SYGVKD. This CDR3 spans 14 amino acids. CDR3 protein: CAISGSGRMNEQFF. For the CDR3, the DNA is TGTGCCATCAGTGGCAGCGGGAGAATGAATGAGCAGTTCTTC.

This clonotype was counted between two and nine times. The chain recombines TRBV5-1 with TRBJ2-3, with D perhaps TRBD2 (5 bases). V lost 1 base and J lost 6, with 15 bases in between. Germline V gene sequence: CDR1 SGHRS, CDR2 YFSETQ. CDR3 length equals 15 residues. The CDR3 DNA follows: TGCGCCAGCAGCTTGAAAGTCAGCGGAACGGATACGCAGTATTTT. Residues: CASSLKVSGTDTQYF.

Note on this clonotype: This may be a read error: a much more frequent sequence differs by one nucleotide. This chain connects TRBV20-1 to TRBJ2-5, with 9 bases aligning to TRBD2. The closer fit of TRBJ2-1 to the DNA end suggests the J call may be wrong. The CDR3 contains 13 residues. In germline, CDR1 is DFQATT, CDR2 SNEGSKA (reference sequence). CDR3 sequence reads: CSARGTSQETQFF. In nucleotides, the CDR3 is TGCAGTGCTAGGGGGACTAGCCAAGAGACCCAGTTCTTC.

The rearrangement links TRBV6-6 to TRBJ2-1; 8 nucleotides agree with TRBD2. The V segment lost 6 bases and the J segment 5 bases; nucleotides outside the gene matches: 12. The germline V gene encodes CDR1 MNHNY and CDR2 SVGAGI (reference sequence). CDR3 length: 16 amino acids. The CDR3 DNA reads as TGTGCCAGCAGCCAAATCGGGACTAGAGGAAACAATGAGCAGTTCTTC. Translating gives CASSQIGTRGNNEQFF.

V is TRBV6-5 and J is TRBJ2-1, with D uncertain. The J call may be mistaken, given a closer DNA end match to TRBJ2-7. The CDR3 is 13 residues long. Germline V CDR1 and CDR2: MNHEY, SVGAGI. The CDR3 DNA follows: TGTGCCAGCAGTTACTCGGCAGGTAATGAGCAGTACTTC. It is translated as CASSYSAGNEQYF.

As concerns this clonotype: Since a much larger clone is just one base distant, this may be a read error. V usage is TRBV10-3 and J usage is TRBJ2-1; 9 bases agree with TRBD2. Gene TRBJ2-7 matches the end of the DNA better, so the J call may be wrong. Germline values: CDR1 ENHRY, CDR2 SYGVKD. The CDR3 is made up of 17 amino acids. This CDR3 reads CAISEGLAGSSYNEQYF. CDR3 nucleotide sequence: TGTGCCATCAGTGAAGGTCTAGCGGGGAGCTCCTACAATGAGCAGTACTTC.

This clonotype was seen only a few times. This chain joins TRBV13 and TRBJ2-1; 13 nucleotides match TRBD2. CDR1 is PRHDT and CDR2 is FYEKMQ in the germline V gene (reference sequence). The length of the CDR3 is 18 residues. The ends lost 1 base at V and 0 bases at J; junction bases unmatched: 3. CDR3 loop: CASSLELAGGLSYNEQFF. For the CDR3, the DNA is TGTGCCAGCAGCTTAGAACTAGCGGGGGGGCTCTCCTACAATGAGCAGTTCTTC. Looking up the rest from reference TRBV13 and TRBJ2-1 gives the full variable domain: AAGVIQSPRHLIKEKRETATLKCYPIPRHDTVYWYQQGPGQDPQFLISFYEKMQSDKGSIPDRFSAQQFSDYHSELNMSSLELGDSALYFCASSLELAGGLSYNEQFFGPGTRLTVL.

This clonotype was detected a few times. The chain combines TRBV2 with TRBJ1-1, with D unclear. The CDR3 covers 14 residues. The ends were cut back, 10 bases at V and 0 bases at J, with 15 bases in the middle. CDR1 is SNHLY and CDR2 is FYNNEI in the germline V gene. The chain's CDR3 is CATIMGSMNTEAFF. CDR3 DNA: TGTGCCACCATCATGGGCAGTATGAACACTGAAGCTTTCTTT. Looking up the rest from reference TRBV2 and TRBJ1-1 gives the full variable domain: EPEVTQTPSHQVTQMGQEVILRCVPISNHLYFYWYRQILGQKVEFLVSFYNNEISEKSEIFDDQFSVERPDGSNFTLKIRSTKLEDSAMYFCATIMGSMNTEAFFGQGTRLTVV.

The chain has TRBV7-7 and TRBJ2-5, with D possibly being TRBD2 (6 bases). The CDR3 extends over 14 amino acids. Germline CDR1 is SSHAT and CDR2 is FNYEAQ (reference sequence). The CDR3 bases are TGTGCTAGCGGCGCCTTGGACTCGCAAGAGACCCAGTACTTC. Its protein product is CASGALDSQETQYF. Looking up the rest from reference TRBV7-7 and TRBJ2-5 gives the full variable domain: GAGVSQSPRYKVTKRGQDVTLRCDPISSHATLYWYQQALGQGPEFLTYFNYEAQPDKSGLPSDRFSAERPEGSISTLTIQRTEQRDSAMYRCASGALDSQETQYFGPGTRLLVL.

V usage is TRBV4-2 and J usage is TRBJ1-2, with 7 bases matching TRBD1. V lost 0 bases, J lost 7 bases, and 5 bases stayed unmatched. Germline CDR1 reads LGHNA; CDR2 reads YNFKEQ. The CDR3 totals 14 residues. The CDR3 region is CASSQDAAGGGYTF. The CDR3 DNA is TGTGCCAGCAGCCAAGATGCGGCAGGGGGTGGCTACACCTTC.

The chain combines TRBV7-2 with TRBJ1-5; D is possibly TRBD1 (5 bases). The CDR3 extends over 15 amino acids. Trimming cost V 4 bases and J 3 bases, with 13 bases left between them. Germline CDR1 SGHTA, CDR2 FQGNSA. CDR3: CASSYGTVDNQPQHF. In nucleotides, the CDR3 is TGTGCCAGCAGCTACGGGACGGTTGACAATCAGCCCCAGCATTTT.

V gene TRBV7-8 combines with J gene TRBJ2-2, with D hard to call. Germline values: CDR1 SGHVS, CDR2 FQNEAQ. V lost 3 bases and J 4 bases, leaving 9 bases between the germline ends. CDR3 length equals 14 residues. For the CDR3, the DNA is TGTGCCAGCAGCTTCGGCCGGCTCACCGGGGAGCTGTTTTTT. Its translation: CASSFGRLTGELFF. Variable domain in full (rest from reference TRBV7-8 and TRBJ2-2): GAGVSQSPRYKVAKRGQDVALRCDPISGHVSLFWYQQALGQGPEFLTYFQNEAQLDKSGLPSDRFFAERPEGSVSTLKIQRTQQEDSAVYLCASSFGRLTGELFFGEGSRLTVL.

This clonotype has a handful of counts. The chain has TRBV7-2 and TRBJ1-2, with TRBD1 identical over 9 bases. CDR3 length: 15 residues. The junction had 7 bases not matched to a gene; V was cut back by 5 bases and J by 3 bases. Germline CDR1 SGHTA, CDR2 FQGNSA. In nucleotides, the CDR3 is TGTGCCAGCAGCCTACAGGGGGCGAGCGACTATGGCTACACCTTC. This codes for CASSLQGASDYGYTF.

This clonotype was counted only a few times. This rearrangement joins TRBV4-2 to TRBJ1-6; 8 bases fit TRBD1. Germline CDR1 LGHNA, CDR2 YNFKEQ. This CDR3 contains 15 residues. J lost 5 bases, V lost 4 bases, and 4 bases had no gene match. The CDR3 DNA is TGTGCCAGCAGCCTTCAGGACAGGGATAATTCACCCCTCCACTTT. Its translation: CASSLQDRDNSPLHF.

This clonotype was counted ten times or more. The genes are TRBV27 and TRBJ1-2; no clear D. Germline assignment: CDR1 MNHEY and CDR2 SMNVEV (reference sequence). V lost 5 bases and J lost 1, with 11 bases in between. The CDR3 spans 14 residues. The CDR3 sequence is CASSPGPINYGYTF. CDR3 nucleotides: TGTGCCAGCAGTCCCGGACCCATTAACTATGGCTACACCTTC.

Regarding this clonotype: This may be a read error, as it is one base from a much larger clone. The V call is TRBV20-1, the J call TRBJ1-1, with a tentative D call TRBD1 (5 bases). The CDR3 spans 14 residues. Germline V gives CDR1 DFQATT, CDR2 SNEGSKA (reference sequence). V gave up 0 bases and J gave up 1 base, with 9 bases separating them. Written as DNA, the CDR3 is TGCAGTGCTAGAGATGCGGGGGGGAACACTGAAGCTTTCTTT. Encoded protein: CSARDAGGNTEAFF.